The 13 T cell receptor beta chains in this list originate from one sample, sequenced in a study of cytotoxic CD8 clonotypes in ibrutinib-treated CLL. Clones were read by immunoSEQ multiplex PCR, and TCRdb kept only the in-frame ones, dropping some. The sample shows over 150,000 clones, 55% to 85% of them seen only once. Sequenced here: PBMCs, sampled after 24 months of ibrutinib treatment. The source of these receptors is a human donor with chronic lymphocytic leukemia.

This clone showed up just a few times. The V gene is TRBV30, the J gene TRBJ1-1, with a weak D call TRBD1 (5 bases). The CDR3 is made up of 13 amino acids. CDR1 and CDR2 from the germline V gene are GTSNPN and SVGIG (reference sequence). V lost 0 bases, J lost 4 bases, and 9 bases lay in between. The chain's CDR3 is CAWSVGGATEAFF. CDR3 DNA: TGTGCCTGGAGTGTGGGAGGGGCCACTGAAGCTTTCTTT.

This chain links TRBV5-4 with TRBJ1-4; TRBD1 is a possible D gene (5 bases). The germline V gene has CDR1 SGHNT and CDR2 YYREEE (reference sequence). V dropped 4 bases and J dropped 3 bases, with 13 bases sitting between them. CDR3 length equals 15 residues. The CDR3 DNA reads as TGTGCCAGCAGCGTGGGCGGGGCCGCTAATGAAAAACTGTTTTTT. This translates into CASSVGGAANEKLFF.

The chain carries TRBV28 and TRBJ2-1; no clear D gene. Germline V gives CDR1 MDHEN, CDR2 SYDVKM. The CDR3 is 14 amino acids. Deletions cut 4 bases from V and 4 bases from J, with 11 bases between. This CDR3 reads CASSSIAGYNEQFF. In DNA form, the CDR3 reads TGTGCCAGCAGTTCAATCGCTGGATACAATGAGCAGTTCTTC.

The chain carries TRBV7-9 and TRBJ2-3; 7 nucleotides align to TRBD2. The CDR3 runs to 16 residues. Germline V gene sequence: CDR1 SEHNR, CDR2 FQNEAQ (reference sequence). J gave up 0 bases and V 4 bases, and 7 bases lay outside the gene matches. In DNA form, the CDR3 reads TGTGCCAGCAGCTACGGGGGGACCACTAGCACAGATACGCAGTATTTT. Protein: CASSYGGTTSTDTQYF.

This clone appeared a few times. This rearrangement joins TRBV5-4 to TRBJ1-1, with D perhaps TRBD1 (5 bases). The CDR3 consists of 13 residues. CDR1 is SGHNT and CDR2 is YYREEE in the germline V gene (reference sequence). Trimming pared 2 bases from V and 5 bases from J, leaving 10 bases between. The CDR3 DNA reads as TGTGCCAGCAGCTTCCGGCGGGGGACTGAAGCTTTCTTT. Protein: CASSFRRGTEAFF.

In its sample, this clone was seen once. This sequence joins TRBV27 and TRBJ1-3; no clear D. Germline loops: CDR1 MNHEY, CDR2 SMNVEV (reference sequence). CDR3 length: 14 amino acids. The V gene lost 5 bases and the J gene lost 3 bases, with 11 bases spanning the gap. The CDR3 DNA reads TGTGCCAGCAGTCGGGGTATCTTTGGAAACACCATATATTTT. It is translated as CASSRGIFGNTIYF.

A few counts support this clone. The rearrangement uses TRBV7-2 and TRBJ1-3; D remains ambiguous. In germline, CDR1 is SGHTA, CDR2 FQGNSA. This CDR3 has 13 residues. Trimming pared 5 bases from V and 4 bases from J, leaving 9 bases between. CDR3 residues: CASSRFPGNTIYF. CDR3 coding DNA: TGTGCCAGCAGCCGGTTCCCCGGAAACACCATATATTTT.

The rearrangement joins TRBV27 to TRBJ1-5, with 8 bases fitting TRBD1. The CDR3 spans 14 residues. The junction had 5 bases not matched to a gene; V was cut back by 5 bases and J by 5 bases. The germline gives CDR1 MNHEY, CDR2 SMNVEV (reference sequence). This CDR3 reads CASSTGQGYQPQHF. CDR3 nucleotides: TGTGCCAGCAGTACAGGACAGGGCTATCAGCCCCAGCATTTT.

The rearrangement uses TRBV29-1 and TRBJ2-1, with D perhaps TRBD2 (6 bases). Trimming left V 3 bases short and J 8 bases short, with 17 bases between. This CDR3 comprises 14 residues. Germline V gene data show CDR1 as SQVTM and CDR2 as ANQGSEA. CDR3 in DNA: TGCAGCGTTGACGGGGGTGCGGCGGGCTATGAGCAGTTCTTC. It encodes CSVDGGAAGYEQFF.

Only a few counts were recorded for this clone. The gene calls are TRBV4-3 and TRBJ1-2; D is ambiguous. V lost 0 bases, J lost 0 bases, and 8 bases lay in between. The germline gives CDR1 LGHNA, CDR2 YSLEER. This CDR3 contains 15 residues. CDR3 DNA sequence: TGCGCCAGCAGCCAAGATCGGCCGACTAACTATGGCTACACCTTC. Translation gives CASSQDRPTNYGYTF.

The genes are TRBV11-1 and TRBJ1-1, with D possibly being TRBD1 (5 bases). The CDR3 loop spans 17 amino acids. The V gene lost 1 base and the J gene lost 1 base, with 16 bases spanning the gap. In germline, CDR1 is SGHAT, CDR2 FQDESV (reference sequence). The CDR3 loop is CASSLGRAPTGNTEAFF. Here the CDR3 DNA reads TGTGCCAGCAGCTTAGGAAGGGCCCCTACAGGGAACACTGAAGCTTTCTTT.

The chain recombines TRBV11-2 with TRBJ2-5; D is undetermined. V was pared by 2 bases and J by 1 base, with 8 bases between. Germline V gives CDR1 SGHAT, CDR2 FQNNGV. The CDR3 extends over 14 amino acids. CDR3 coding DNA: TGTGCCAGCAGCTTAATGGCGGTCCAAGAGACCCAGTACTTC. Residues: CASSLMAVQETQYF.

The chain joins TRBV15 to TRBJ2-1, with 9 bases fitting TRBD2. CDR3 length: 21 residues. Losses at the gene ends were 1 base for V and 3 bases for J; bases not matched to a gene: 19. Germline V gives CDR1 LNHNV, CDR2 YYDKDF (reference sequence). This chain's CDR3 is CATSRAVLGGRAYTVYNEQFF. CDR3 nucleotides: TGTGCCACCAGCAGAGCGGTACTAGGCGGGAGGGCCTATACAGTCTACAATGAGCAGTTCTTC.